This T cell receptor beta chain was identified in a study of T cell responses to AZD1222 COVID-19 vaccine. Points from the study as a whole: Targeting of unmutated variant regions was reportedly seen in nearly half of spike-specific TCRs. At 160-218 and 743-854, vaccine-associated CD4 TCRs were dominant, and they spanned spike. The donor group comprised mostly white British people and more females; the analysis possibly underestimated clonal diversity. Baseline serostatus was positive in only a handful of AZD1222 recipients.

Note on this clone: No antigen is known for it.

Profiled with immunoSEQ multiplex PCR; TCRdb holds only in-frame clones, not every one. Of approximately 150,000 clones in the sample, around 91% were seen once. The V gene lost 0 bases and the J gene lost 3 bases, with 7 bases spanning the gap. The CDR3 spans 14 residues. Germline CDR1 reads LGHDT; CDR2 reads YNNKEL (reference sequence). The sample was peripheral blood, taken on day 0 of AZD1222 vaccination. The chain carries TRBV3-1 (or the pseudogene TRBV3-2) and TRBJ2-3; unclear D gene. The receptor was isolated from an adult in good health. CDR3 region: CASSQEVVTDTQYF. CDR3 bases: TGTGCCAGCAGCCAAGAGGTTGTAACAGATACGCAGTATTTT.